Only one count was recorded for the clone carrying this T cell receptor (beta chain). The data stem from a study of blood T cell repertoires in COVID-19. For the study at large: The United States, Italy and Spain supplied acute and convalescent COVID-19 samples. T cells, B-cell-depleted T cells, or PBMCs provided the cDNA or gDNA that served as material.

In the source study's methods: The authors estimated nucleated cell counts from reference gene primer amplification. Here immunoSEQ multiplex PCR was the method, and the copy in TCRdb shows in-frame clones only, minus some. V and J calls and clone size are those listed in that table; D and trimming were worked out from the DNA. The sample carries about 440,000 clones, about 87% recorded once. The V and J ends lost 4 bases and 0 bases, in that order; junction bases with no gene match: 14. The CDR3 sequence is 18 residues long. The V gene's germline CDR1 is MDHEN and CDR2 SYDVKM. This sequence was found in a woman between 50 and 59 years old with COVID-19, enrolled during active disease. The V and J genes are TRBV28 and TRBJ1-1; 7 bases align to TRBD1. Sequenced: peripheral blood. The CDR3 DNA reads TGTGCCAGCAGTTCACATTGGACAGGAACCTTAATGAACACTGAAGCTTTCTTT. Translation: CASSSHWTGTLMNTEAFF.